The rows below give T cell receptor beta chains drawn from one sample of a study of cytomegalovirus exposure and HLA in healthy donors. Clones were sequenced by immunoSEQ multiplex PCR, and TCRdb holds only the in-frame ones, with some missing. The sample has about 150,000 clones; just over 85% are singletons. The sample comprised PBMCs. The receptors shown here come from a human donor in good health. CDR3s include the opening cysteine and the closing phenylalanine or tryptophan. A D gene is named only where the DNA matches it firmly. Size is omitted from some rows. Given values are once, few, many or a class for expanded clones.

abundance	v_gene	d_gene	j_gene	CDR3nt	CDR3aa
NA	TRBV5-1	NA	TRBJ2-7	TGCGCCAGCAGCAGGGGGGGACAGGTTACCTACGAGCAGTACTTC	CASSRGGQVTYEQYF
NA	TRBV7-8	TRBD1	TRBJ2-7	TGTGCCAGCAGCTTAGCGGCCAGGGGGACCTACGAGCAGTACTTC	CASSLAARGTYEQYF
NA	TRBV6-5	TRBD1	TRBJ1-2	TGTGCCAGCAGTAAGCGGGACAGGGCAAACTATGGCTACACCTTC	CASSKRDRANYGYTF
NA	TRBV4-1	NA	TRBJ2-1	TGCGCCAGCAGGCCGGAGGGGAGTATCGGCAATGAGCAGTTCTTC	CASRPEGSIGNEQFF
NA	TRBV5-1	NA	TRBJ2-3	TGCGCCAGCAGCTTCACTAGCTCAGATACGCAGTATTTT	CASSFTSSDTQYF
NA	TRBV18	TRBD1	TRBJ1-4	TGTGCCAGCTCACGGACAGGGGGGATGAATGAAAAACTGTTTTTT	CASSRTGGMNEKLFF
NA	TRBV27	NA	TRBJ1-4	TGTGCCAGCAGGCGAGAGCAAACAGCAACTAATGAAAAACTGTTTTTT	CASRREQTATNEKLFF
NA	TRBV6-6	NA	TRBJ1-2	TGTGCCAGCAGTTACGACGGGGAACAAGGCTACACCTTC	CASSYDGEQGYTF
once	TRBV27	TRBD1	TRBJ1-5	TGTGCCAGCAGTCCGTCCGGAAGGACAGGGGGCTGGGACAATCAGCCCCAGCATTTT	CASSPSGRTGGWDNQPQHF
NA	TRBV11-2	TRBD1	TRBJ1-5	TGTGCCAGCAGCCGGGACAGGGCTCAGCCCCAGCATTTT	CASSRDRAQPQHF
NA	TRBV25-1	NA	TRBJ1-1	TGTGCCAGCACTCAACGACGGGGGGTGAACACTGAAGCTTTCTTT	CASTQRRGVNTEAFF
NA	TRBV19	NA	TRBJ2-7	TGTGCCAGTAGCGACCTCCGTGGCGGGACTCGCGAGCAGTACTTC	CASSDLRGGTREQYF
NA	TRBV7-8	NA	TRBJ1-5	TGTGCCAGCAGCTTAGAGGGGATTCAGCCCCAGCATTTT	CASSLEGIQPQHF
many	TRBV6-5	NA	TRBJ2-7	TGTGCCAGCAGTTACAGTCTGGACAGCTCCTACGAGCAGTACTTC	CASSYSLDSSYEQYF
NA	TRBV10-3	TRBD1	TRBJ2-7	TGTGCGACGAGGGACAGGGCTTCCTACGAGCAGTACTTC	CATRDRASYEQYF
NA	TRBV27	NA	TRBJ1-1	TGTGCCAGCAGTTTAGCCAGATTCACTGAAGCTTTCTTT	CASSLARFTEAFF
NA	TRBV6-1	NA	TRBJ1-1	TGTGCCAGCAGTGAACCGGCCCAGGGGAACACTGAAGCTTTCTTT	CASSEPAQGNTEAFF
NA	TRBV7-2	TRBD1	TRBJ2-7	TGTGCCAGCACTCCCTCGGGACAGGGCTACGAGCAGTACTTC	CASTPSGQGYEQYF
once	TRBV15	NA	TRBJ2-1	TGTGCCACCAGCAATAGATTGTACAATGAGCAGTTCTTC	CATSNRLYNEQFF
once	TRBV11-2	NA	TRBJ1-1	TGTGCCAGCAGCTTAAGGGGCGGCATCACTGAAGCTTTCTTT	CASSLRGGITEAFF
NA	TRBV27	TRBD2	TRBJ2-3	TGTGCCAGCAGTGGGACTAGAACCCCTAGCACAGATACGCAGTATTTT	CASSGTRTPSTDTQYF
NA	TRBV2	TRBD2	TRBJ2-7	TGTGCCAGCACTCGGACTAGCGGGAGAGGCGAGCAGTACTTC	CASTRTSGRGEQYF
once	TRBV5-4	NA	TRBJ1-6	TGTGCCAGCAGCTTACCGGGACAAAATAATTCACCCCTCCACTTT	CASSLPGQNNSPLHF
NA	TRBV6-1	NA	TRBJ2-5	TGTGCCATCCTAAAAGGGGATACCGAAGAGACCCAGTACTTC	CAILKGDTEETQYF
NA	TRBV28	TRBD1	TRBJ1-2	TGTGCCAGCAGTCCCTGGGACAGGGAAGTACGGGGCTACACCTTC	CASSPWDREVRGYTF
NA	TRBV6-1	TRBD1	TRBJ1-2	TGTGCCAGCAGCCCACTCGGGACAGCCTATGGCTACACCTTC	CASSPLGTAYGYTF
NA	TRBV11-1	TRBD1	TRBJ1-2	TGTGCCAGCAGCCAAACAGGGGCTGGCTACACCTTC	CASSQTGAGYTF
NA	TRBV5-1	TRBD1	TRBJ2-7	TGCGCCAGCAGCCCCGGACAGGGTAGATACGAGCAGTACTTC	CASSPGQGRYEQYF
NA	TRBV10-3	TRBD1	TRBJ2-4	TGTGCCATCAGTGAACCAAGGACAGGGGGCGGCATTCAGTACTTC	CAISEPRTGGGIQYF
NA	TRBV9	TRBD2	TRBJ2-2	TGTGCCAGCAGCACGGAAATTAGGGGACTAGTCAATCCCAAAAACGCCGGGGAGCTGTTTTTT	CASSTEIRGLVNPKNAGELFF
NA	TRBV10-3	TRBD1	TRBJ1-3	TGTGCCACCCGTCCGGGACAGGTTATCTCTGGAAACACCATATATTTT	CATRPGQVISGNTIYF
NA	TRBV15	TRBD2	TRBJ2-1	TGTGCCACCAGCAGGAAAGCGGGGACGAACAATGAGCAGTTCTTC	CATSRKAGTNNEQFF
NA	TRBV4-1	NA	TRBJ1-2	TGCGCCAGCAGCCAGAGGACAGACATCACTAACTATGGCTACACCTTC	CASSQRTDITNYGYTF
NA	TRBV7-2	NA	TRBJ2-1	TGTGCCAGCAGCTTAGCGGGCCTAAGCTCCTACAATGAGCAGTTCTTC	CASSLAGLSSYNEQFF
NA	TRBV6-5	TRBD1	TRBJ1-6	TGTGCCACCTGGACAGGACTGTCCTATAATTCACCCCTCCACTTT	CATWTGLSYNSPLHF
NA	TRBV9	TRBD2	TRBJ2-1	TGTGCCAGCAGCGTCGGGACTAGCGGGGGGCCACTCTTC	CASSVGTSGGPLF
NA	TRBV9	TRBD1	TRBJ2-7	TGTGCCAGCAGCGCCCCACAGGGGGCCTCCTACGAGCAGTACTTC	CASSAPQGASYEQYF
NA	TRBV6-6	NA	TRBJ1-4	TGTGCCAGCAGTTACTGGGGCATTGAATTTGAAAAACTGTTTTTT	CASSYWGIEFEKLFF
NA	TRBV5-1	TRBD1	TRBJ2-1	TGCGCCAGCAGCTGGACAGGGGATGAGCAGTTCTTC	CASSWTGDEQFF
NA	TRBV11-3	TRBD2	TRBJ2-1	TGTGCCAGCAGCTTAGATGGGACTAGCTCCTACAATGAGCAGTTCTTC	CASSLDGTSSYNEQFF
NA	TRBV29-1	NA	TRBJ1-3	TGCAGCGTTGATCAGGGGTTAGGCACCATATATTTT	CSVDQGLGTIYF
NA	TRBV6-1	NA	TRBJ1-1	TGTGCCAGCATCCAGGGAACTGAAGCTTTCTTT	CASIQGTEAFF
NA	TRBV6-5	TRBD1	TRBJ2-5	TGTGCCAGCAGCCGACAGGGAAAGGAGACCCAGTACTTC	CASSRQGKETQYF
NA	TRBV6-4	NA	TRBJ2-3	TGTGCCAGCAGTGACTCCCGACTTTCCACAGATACGCAGTATTTT	CASSDSRLSTDTQYF
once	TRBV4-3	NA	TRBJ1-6	TGCGCCAGCAGCCAAGGGGGGCCGGGGAGCTCCTATAATTCACCCCTCCACTTT	CASSQGGPGSSYNSPLHF
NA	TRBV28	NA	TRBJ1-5	TGTGCCAGCACCCCGGGTCGATACTTCGAGCAGCCCCAGCATTTT	CASTPGRYFEQPQHF
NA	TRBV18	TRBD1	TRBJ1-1	TGTGCCAGCTCACCCCAACAGGGGAAGAACACTGAAGCTTTCTTT	CASSPQQGKNTEAFF
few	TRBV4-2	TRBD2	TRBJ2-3	TGTGCCAGCAGCCAAGTAGCGGGAGGCCCCGGGAGGGGCACAGATACGCAGTATTTT	CASSQVAGGPGRGTDTQYF
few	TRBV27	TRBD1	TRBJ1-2	TGTGCCAGCAGCCTAGGGGGGACAGGGAGGGGCTACACCTTC	CASSLGGTGRGYTF
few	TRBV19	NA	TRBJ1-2	TGTGCCAGTAGTAAGCGTAAGGGGATTGATGCTGGCTACACCTTC	CASSKRKGIDAGYTF
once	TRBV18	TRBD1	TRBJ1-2	TGTGCCAGCTCACCAGGGACAGGGGGTGGTGGCTACACCTTC	CASSPGTGGGGYTF
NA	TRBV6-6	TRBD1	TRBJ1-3	TGTGCCAGCAGTTACTCCCCCGGGACAGGGGGCTTCATATATTTT	CASSYSPGTGGFIYF
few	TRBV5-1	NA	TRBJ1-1	TGCGCCAGCAGCTTAGGACAGTGGACTGAAGCTTTCTTT	CASSLGQWTEAFF
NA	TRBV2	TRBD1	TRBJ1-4	TGTGCCAGCATTTCGGGACAGGGGTGGGGGATAGAAAAACTGTTTTTT	CASISGQGWGIEKLFF
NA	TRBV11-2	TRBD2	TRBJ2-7	TGTGCCAGCAGCTTACATGGGGGGGGGTACTCCTACGAGCAGTACTTC	CASSLHGGGYSYEQYF